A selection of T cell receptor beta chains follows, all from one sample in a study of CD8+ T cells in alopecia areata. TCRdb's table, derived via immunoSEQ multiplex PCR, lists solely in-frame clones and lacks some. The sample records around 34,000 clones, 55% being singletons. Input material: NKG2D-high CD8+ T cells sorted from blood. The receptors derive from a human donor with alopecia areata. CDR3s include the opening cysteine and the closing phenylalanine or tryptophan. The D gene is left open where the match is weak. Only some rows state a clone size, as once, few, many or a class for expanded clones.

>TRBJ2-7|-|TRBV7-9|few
CASSLGTSPYEQYF
TGTGCCAGCAGCTTGGGGACATCCCCCTACGAGCAGTACTTC
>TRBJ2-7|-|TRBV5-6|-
CASSLAREQYF
TGTGCCAGCAGCCTCGCGCGAGAGCAGTACTTC
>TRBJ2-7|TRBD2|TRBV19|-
CASKDSGRVYEQYF
TGTGCCAGTAAAGATAGCGGGAGAGTCTACGAGCAGTACTTC
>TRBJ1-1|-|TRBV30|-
CAWKKQGRTEAFF
TGTGCCTGGAAAAAACAGGGCAGGACTGAAGCTTTCTTT
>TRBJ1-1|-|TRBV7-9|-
CASSLPAVPRDRAEAFF
TGTGCCAGCAGCCTACCCGCGGTCCCCCGTGACCGCGCTGAAGCTTTCTTT
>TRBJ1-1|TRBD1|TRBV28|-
CASKRDREGLGTEAFF
TGTGCCAGCAAAAGAGACAGGGAGGGCTTGGGCACTGAAGCTTTCTTT
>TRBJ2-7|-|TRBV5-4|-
CASSPGTGGYEQYF
TGTGCCAGCAGTCCCGGGACTGGGGGCTACGAGCAGTACTTC
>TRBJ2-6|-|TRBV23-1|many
CASRGRVSGANVLTF
TGCGCCAGCAGGGGACGTGTCTCTGGGGCCAACGTCCTGACTTTC
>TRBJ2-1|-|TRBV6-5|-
CASSFVWRDEQFF
TGTGCCAGCAGTTTTGTTTGGAGGGATGAGCAGTTCTTC
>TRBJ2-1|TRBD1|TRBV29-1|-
CSDHRQGAHNEQFF
TGCAGCGATCATAGACAGGGGGCTCACAATGAGCAGTTCTTC
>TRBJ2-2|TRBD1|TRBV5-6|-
CASSSRDRGPTGELFF
TGTGCCAGCAGCTCTCGGGACAGGGGACCCACCGGGGAGCTGTTTTTT
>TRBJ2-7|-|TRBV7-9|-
CASSSNNRRIPPYEQYF
TGTGCCAGCAGCTCGAACAACCGTAGAATCCCCCCCTACGAGCAGTACTTC
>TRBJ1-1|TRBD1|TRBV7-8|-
CASSHRGRVDTEAFF
TGTGCCAGCAGCCACAGGGGGCGAGTGGACACTGAAGCTTTCTTT
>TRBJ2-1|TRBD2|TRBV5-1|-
CASSPSGRRNEQFF
TGCGCCAGCAGCCCGAGCGGGAGGAGAAATGAGCAGTTCTTC
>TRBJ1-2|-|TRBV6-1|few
CASSEGTQDRIYGYTF
TGTGCCAGCAGTGAAGGTACGCAGGACCGGATCTATGGCTACACCTTC
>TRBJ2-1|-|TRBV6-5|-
CASSYYPGEQFF
TGTGCCAGCAGTTACTACCCTGGGGAGCAGTTCTTC
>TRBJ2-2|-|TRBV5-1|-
CASSLGGSTGELFF
TGCGCCAGCAGCTTGGGAGGGTCGACCGGGGAGCTGTTTTTT
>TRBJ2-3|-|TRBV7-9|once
CASTPEVRLPPADTQYF
TGTGCCAGCACCCCAGAGGTGCGGCTACCTCCGGCAGATACGCAGTATTTT
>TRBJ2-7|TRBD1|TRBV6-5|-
CASRSDRGAYEQYF
TGTGCCAGCAGGTCGGACAGGGGAGCCTACGAGCAGTACTTC
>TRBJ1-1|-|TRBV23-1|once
CASRFQGMNTEAFF
TGCGCCAGCAGGTTTCAGGGGATGAACACTGAAGCTTTCTTT
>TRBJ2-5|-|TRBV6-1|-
CASTAQGDPQYF
TGTGCCAGCACGGCACAGGGCGACCCCCAGTACTTC
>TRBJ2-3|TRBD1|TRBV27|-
CASRYNGLGQGDTQYF
TGTGCCAGCAGATACAATGGCCTGGGACAGGGCGATACGCAGTATTTT
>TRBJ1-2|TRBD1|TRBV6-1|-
CASSGSGQGRVYGYTF
TGTGCCAGCAGTGGGTCTGGACAGGGGCGCGTCTATGGCTACACCTTC
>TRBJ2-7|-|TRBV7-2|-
CASSVEGSSYEQYF
TGTGCCAGCAGCGTCGAAGGGAGCTCCTACGAGCAGTACTTC
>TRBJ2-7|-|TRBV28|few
CASTGTSSRHEQYF
TGTGCCAGTACCGGGACAAGCTCGCGCCACGAGCAGTACTTC
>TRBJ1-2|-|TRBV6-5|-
CASSWFKREGYGYTF
TGTGCCAGCAGTTGGTTCAAGAGGGAAGGGTATGGCTACACCTTC
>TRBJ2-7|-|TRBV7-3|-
CASSPQGDPYEQYF
TGTGCCAGCAGCCCCCAGGGAGACCCCTACGAGCAGTACTTC
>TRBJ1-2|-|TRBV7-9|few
CASSLVVQAADTF
TGTGCCAGCAGCTTAGTAGTACAGGCGGCGGACACCTTC
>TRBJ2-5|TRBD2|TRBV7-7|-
CASSPGLADTQETQYF
TGTGCTAGCAGCCCTGGACTAGCGGATACTCAAGAGACCCAGTACTTC
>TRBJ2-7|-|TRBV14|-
CASSQGGGPDVYEQYF
TGTGCCAGCAGCCAAGGTGGGGGGCCCGACGTCTACGAGCAGTACTTC
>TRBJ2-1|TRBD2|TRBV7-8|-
CASSFPGLASYNEQFF
TGTGCCAGCAGCTTTCCGGGACTAGCGTCCTACAATGAGCAGTTCTTC
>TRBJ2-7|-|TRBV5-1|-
CASSLEGGSYEQYF
TGCGCCAGCAGCTTGGAAGGCGGGTCCTACGAGCAGTACTTC
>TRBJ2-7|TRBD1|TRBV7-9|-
CASSLMGGQVYEQYF
TGTGCCAGCAGCTTAATGGGGGGACAGGTTTACGAGCAGTACTTC
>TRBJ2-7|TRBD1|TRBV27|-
CASSFLGQGREQYF
TGTGCCAGCAGCTTTCTCGGACAGGGGAGAGAGCAGTACTTC
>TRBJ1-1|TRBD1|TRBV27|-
CASRPRQGEMNTEAFF
TGTGCCAGCAGACCAAGACAGGGGGAGATGAACACTGAAGCTTTCTTT
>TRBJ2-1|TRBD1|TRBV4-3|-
CASSQVGRGRYNEQFF
TGCGCCAGCAGCCAAGTTGGCAGGGGGCGTTACAATGAGCAGTTCTTC
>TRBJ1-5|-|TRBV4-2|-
CASSLGRVGNQPQHF
TGTGCCAGCAGCCTAGGTAGGGTGGGGAATCAGCCCCAGCATTTT
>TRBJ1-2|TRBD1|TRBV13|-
CASSPTGQGGYGYTF
TGTGCCAGCAGCCCTACTGGACAGGGCGGCTATGGCTACACCTTC
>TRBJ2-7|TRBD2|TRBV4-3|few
CASSQGTSGAYEQYF
TGCGCCAGCAGCCAGGGGACTAGCGGGGCCTACGAGCAGTACTTC
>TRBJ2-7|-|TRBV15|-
CATSRDYFGGEVAYEQYF
TGTGCCACCAGCAGAGATTATTTCGGAGGGGAGGTAGCCTACGAGCAGTACTTC
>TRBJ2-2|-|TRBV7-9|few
CASSLRMGANTGELFF
TGTGCCAGCAGCTTAAGAATGGGGGCGAACACCGGGGAGCTGTTTTTT
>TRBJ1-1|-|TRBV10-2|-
CASTLGTGTEAFF
TGCGCCAGCACCTTAGGGACGGGTACTGAAGCTTTCTTT
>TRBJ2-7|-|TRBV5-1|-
CASSSQGVSYEQYF
TGCGCCAGCAGCTCCCAGGGAGTCTCCTACGAGCAGTACTTC
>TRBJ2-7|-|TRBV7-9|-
CASSSDGFYEQYF
TGTGCCAGCAGCTCGGACGGATTCTACGAGCAGTACTTC
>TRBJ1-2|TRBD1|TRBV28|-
CASRGWTGNYGYTF
TGTGCCAGTCGTGGCTGGACAGGAAACTATGGCTACACCTTC
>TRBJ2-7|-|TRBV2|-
CASSESFGITYEQYF
TGTGCCAGCAGTGAAAGTTTCGGGATTACCTACGAGCAGTACTTC
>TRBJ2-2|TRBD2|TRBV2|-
CASFGAPSGSFNTGELFF
TGTGCCAGCTTTGGTGCCCCTAGCGGGAGTTTCAACACCGGGGAGCTGTTTTTT
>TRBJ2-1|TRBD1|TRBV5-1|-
CASSQTGFEQFF
TGCGCCAGCAGCCAGACAGGGTTTGAGCAGTTCTTC
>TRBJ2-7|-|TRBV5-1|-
CASSPRDFYEQYF
TGCGCCAGCAGCCCGAGGGACTTCTACGAGCAGTACTTC
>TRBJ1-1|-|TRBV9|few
CASSGIGGHTEAFF
TGTGCCAGCAGCGGGATCGGGGGGCACACTGAAGCTTTCTTT
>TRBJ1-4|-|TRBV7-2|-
CASSPQDRLVEKLFF
TGTGCCAGCAGCCCTCAAGACAGGCTAGTTGAAAAACTGTTTTTT
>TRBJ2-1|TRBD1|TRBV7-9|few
CASSFTGEIYEQFF
TGTGCCAGCAGCTTCACAGGGGAGATATATGAGCAGTTCTTC
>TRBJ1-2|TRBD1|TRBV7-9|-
CASSPRTGEGYGYTF
TGTGCCAGCAGCCCGAGGACAGGGGAGGGGTATGGCTACACCTTC